This T cell receptor beta chain was sequenced during a study of T cells in Graves' hyperthyroidism and ophthalmopathy. In the study overall: Blood from the periphery was taken at initial diagnosis, before any treatment.

The TCR beta CDR3 regions underwent amplification using RNA transcripts as the source. The TCR CDR3 first-round RT-PCR relied on the HTBI primer set. MiXCR, run by TCRdb on the multiplex PCR reads, gives a single entry per CDR3 protein. The sample consists of roughly 260,000 distinct CDR3 sequences, just over 14% of them appearing once. In its sample, this clonotype was seen many times. This CDR3 region has 15 residues. Trimming took 4 bases from V and 5 from J; bases not matched to a gene: 4. CDR1 and CDR2 from the germline V gene are LNHDA and SQIVND (reference sequence). The chain carries TRBV19 and TRBJ2-2; TRBD2 aligns across 10 bases. Sequences were obtained from blood. The receptor was derived from a woman between 40 and 50 years old with Graves' hyperthyroidism that later progressed to Graves' ophthalmopathy. The CDR3, as DNA: TGTGCCAGTAGTAATCCGGGACTAGCGACCGGGGAGCTGTTTTTT. Protein sequence: CASSNPGLATGELFF.